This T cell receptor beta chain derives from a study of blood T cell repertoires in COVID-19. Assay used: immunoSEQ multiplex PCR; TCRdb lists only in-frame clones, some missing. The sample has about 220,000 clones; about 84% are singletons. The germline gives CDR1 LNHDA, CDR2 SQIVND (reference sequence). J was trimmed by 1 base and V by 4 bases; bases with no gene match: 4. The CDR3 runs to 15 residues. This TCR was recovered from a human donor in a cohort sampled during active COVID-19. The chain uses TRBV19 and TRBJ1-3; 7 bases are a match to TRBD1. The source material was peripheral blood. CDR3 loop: CASSTYRGSGNTIYF. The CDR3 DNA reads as TGTGCCAGTAGTACCTACAGGGGATCTGGAAACACCATATATTTT.